The rows below give T cell receptor beta chains drawn from one sample of a study of blood T cell repertoires in COVID-19. TCRdb keeps only in-frame clones here, not all; method: immunoSEQ multiplex PCR. Seen here are nearly 250,000 clones, 86% observed once, and the top ten hold 1.5% to 2%. Source material: peripheral blood. The receptors originated from a woman in her sixties who had recovered from COVID-19. Both conserved end residues are part of each CDR3. Each record gives: D gene, V gene, J gene, clone size, CDR3 DNA, CDR3 protein. A D gene is named only where the DNA matches it firmly. Clone size appears in some rows only: once, few, many, or a class for an expanded clone.

d_call: -; v_call: TRBV5-1; j_call: TRBJ2-7; clone_size: -; cdr3_nt: TGCGCCAGCAGCCCAGGTGGGCAGGGCCGAGACGAGCAGTACTTC; cdr3_aa: CASSPGGQGRDEQYF
d_call: -; v_call: TRBV19; j_call: TRBJ1-6; clone_size: -; cdr3_nt: TGTGCCAGTAGTATTGGGGCAGGAGGGGATTCACCCCTCCACTTT; cdr3_aa: CASSIGAGGDSPLHF
d_call: TRBD1; v_call: TRBV5-6; j_call: TRBJ1-5; clone_size: -; cdr3_nt: TGTGCCAGCAGCCTAGGACAGGGAGGCAATCAGCCCCAGCATTTT; cdr3_aa: CASSLGQGGNQPQHF
d_call: TRBD1; v_call: TRBV5-1; j_call: TRBJ1-4; clone_size: -; cdr3_nt: TGCGCCAGCAGCTTCCGTCTACCGGGACAGGGTTCTGAAAAACTGTTTTTT; cdr3_aa: CASSFRLPGQGSEKLFF
d_call: TRBD1; v_call: TRBV9; j_call: TRBJ1-3; clone_size: once; cdr3_nt: TGTGCCAGCAGCAAACAGGGGGCGGCTGGAAACACCATATATTTT; cdr3_aa: CASSKQGAAGNTIYF
d_call: -; v_call: TRBV18; j_call: TRBJ1-1; clone_size: -; cdr3_nt: TGTGCCAGCTCGAAGACACACCCCTCGACCCCGGAGAACACTGAAGCTTTCTTT; cdr3_aa: CASSKTHPSTPENTEAFF
d_call: TRBD1; v_call: TRBV11-2; j_call: TRBJ2-1; clone_size: -; cdr3_nt: TGTGCCAGCAGCTTAGACCTCTTCAGGGGGAAGTTCTTC; cdr3_aa: CASSLDLFRGKFF
d_call: -; v_call: TRBV19; j_call: TRBJ1-6; clone_size: -; cdr3_nt: TGTGCCAGTAGTTCTCCAGGGTGGTCCCTCCACTTT; cdr3_aa: CASSSPGWSLHF
d_call: -; v_call: TRBV12-3/TRBV12-4; j_call: TRBJ2-5; clone_size: once; cdr3_nt: TGTGCCAGCAGCCTCAGGGTTGAGACCCAGTACTTC; cdr3_aa: CASSLRVETQYF
d_call: TRBD1; v_call: TRBV5-1; j_call: TRBJ2-7; clone_size: -; cdr3_nt: TGCGCCAGCAGCCAGACAGGGCCCTACGAGCAGTACTTC; cdr3_aa: CASSQTGPYEQYF
d_call: TRBD1; v_call: TRBV3-1/TRBV3-2; j_call: TRBJ1-5; clone_size: -; cdr3_nt: TGTGCCAGCAGCCAAGATCGGGGACAGGGGGTCGGGAATCAGCCCCAGCATTTT; cdr3_aa: CASSQDRGQGVGNQPQHF
d_call: TRBD2; v_call: TRBV7-3; j_call: TRBJ2-1; clone_size: -; cdr3_nt: TGTGCCAGCAGCCCTGGCGGGGGTCCCAATGAGCAGTTCTTC; cdr3_aa: CASSPGGGPNEQFF
d_call: -; v_call: TRBV5-1; j_call: TRBJ2-5; clone_size: -; cdr3_nt: TGCGCCAGCAGCTTCCCCCGCTACGGGTTCCAAGAGACCCAGTACTTC; cdr3_aa: CASSFPRYGFQETQYF
d_call: TRBD1; v_call: TRBV5-4; j_call: TRBJ1-1; clone_size: -; cdr3_nt: TGTGCCAGCAGGGGACAGCGCTCCACTGAAGCTTTCTTT; cdr3_aa: CASRGQRSTEAFF
d_call: -; v_call: TRBV4-2; j_call: TRBJ1-2; clone_size: -; cdr3_nt: TGTGCCAGCAGCCAAGCCCCCATTACCCCTCGGAGGAACTATGGCTACACCTTC; cdr3_aa: CASSQAPITPRRNYGYTF
d_call: -; v_call: TRBV27; j_call: TRBJ1-1; clone_size: -; cdr3_nt: TGTGCCAGCAGTTTCAGGGGTTATACTGAAGCTTTCTTT; cdr3_aa: CASSFRGYTEAFF
d_call: -; v_call: TRBV5-4; j_call: TRBJ2-2; clone_size: -; cdr3_nt: TGTGCCAGCAGCCTCGGACAGACGAACACCGGGGAGCTGTTTTTT; cdr3_aa: CASSLGQTNTGELFF
d_call: -; v_call: TRBV5-6; j_call: TRBJ1-6; clone_size: -; cdr3_nt: TGTGCCAGCAGCTTGTCGGCTGGGGCCCCCCTCCACTTT; cdr3_aa: CASSLSAGAPLHF
d_call: -; v_call: TRBV7-6; j_call: TRBJ1-1; clone_size: -; cdr3_nt: TGTGCCAGCAGCCAAAGACAGATGGGCCTTCCTGAAGCTTTCTTT; cdr3_aa: CASSQRQMGLPEAFF
d_call: TRBD2; v_call: TRBV6-5; j_call: TRBJ2-1; clone_size: -; cdr3_nt: TGTGCCAGCAGTTGGGGACTAGCGGGCTACAATGAGCAGTTCTTC; cdr3_aa: CASSWGLAGYNEQFF
d_call: TRBD1; v_call: TRBV18; j_call: TRBJ1-2; clone_size: -; cdr3_nt: TGTGCCAGCTCACCTTCAGGACAGGGGGTGGAGGGCTACACCTTC; cdr3_aa: CASSPSGQGVEGYTF
d_call: -; v_call: TRBV28; j_call: TRBJ1-2; clone_size: -; cdr3_nt: TGTGCCAGCAGCCACGGGGGGGGACACCGAGCTAACTATGGCTACACCTTC; cdr3_aa: CASSHGGGHRANYGYTF
d_call: -; v_call: TRBV5-1; j_call: TRBJ2-6; clone_size: few; cdr3_nt: TGCGCCAGCAGCTTGGAGCTAGCTGGGGCCAACGTCCTGACTTTC; cdr3_aa: CASSLELAGANVLTF
d_call: TRBD1; v_call: TRBV4-1; j_call: TRBJ1-5; clone_size: -; cdr3_nt: TGCGCCAGCAGCGACAAAATTATGGGACAGGGGGTTAGAAGCAATCAGCCCCAGCATTTT; cdr3_aa: CASSDKIMGQGVRSNQPQHF
d_call: TRBD1; v_call: TRBV5-1; j_call: TRBJ1-6; clone_size: -; cdr3_nt: TGCGCCAGCAGCTCCCGGGGACAGGGCTATAATTCACCCCTCCACTTT; cdr3_aa: CASSSRGQGYNSPLHF
d_call: -; v_call: TRBV2; j_call: TRBJ1-1; clone_size: few; cdr3_nt: TGTGCCAGCAGTGAAGTTCGGGGGTACACTGAAGCTTTCTTT; cdr3_aa: CASSEVRGYTEAFF
d_call: -; v_call: TRBV5-1; j_call: TRBJ2-5; clone_size: -; cdr3_nt: TGCGCCAGCGGTTTGGGGGCAGGAGAGACCCAGTACTTC; cdr3_aa: CASGLGAGETQYF
d_call: -; v_call: TRBV4-3; j_call: TRBJ1-2; clone_size: -; cdr3_nt: TGCGCCAGCAGCCAAGATAGACAAGTTTATGGCTACACCTTC; cdr3_aa: CASSQDRQVYGYTF
d_call: TRBD1; v_call: TRBV6-5; j_call: TRBJ1-5; clone_size: few; cdr3_nt: TGTGCCAGCAGTACAGGGGGGGGTCAGCCCCAGCATTTT; cdr3_aa: CASSTGGGQPQHF
d_call: TRBD2; v_call: TRBV5-1; j_call: TRBJ2-7; clone_size: -; cdr3_nt: TGCGCCAGCAGCTTCACACTAGCGGGGGTTGTTCCCTACGAGCAGTACTTC; cdr3_aa: CASSFTLAGVVPYEQYF
d_call: -; v_call: TRBV25-1; j_call: TRBJ2-7; clone_size: -; cdr3_nt: TGTGCCAGCAGCCCCCGGGCCTTAACTAGCTACGAGCAGTACTTC; cdr3_aa: CASSPRALTSYEQYF
d_call: TRBD2; v_call: TRBV3-1/TRBV3-2; j_call: TRBJ2-7; clone_size: -; cdr3_nt: TGTGCCAGCAGCCGCACTAGCGGGGGTAGCTCCTACGAGCAGTACTTC; cdr3_aa: CASSRTSGGSSYEQYF
d_call: -; v_call: TRBV5-1; j_call: TRBJ1-1; clone_size: many; cdr3_nt: TGCGCCAGCAGCTTGGCGCGGATGAACACTGAAGCTTTCTTT; cdr3_aa: CASSLARMNTEAFF
d_call: TRBD1; v_call: TRBV19; j_call: TRBJ1-1; clone_size: -; cdr3_nt: TGTGCCAGTAGTATAGCGACAGGGAAGGCTTTCTTT; cdr3_aa: CASSIATGKAFF
d_call: -; v_call: TRBV19; j_call: TRBJ2-1; clone_size: -; cdr3_nt: TGTGCCAGTACCACAAACAGGGCGAGTCGGGATGAGCAGTTCTTC; cdr3_aa: CASTTNRASRDEQFF